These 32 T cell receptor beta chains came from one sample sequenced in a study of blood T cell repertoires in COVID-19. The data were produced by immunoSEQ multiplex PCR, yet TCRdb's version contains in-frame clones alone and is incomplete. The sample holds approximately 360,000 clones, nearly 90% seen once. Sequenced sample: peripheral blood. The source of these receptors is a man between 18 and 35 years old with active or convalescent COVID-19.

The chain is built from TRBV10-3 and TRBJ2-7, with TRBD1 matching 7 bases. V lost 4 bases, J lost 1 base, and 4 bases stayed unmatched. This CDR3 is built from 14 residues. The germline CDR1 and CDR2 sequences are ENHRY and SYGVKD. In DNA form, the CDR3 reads TGTGCCATCAGTGTCGGACAGGAATCCTACGAGCAGTACTTC. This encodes CAISVGQESYEQYF.

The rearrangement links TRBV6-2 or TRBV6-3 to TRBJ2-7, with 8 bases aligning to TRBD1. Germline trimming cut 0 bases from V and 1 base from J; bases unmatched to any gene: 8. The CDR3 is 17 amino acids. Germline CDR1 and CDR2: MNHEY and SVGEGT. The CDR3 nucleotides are TGTGCCAGCAGTTACTCGACCCTGGACAGGGCTTCCTACGAGCAGTACTTC. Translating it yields CASSYSTLDRASYEQYF.

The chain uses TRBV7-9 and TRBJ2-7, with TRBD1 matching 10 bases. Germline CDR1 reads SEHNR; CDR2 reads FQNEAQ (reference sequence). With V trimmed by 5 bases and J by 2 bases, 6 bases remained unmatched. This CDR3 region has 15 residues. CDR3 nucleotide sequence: TGTGCCAGCAGCGGGGACAGGGGAAAACCCTACGAGCAGTACTTC. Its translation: CASSGDRGKPYEQYF.

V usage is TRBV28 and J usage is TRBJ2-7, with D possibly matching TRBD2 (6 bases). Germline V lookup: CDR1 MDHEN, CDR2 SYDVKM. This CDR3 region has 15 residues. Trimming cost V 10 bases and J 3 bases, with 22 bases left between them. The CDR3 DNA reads TGTGCCACTACTGACCTGGGCGGGGCTTTCTACGAGCAGTACTTC. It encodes CATTDLGGAFYEQYF.

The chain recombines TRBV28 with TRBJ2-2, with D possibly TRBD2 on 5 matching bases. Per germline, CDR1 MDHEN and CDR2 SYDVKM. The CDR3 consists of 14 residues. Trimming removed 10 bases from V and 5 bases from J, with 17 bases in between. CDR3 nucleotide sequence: TGTGCCACCTCGGACTGGCAAGGGACCGGGGAGCTGTTTTTT. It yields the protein CATSDWQGTGELFF. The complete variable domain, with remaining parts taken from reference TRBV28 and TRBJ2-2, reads DVKVTQSSRYLVKRTGEKVFLECVQDMDHENMFWYRQDPGLGLRLIYFSYDVKMKEKGDIPEGYSVSREKKERFSLILESASTNQTSMYLCATSDWQGTGELFFGEGSRLTVL.

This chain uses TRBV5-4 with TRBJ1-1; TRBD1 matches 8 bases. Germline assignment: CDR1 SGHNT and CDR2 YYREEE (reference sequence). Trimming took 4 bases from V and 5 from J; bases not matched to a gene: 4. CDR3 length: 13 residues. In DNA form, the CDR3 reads TGTGCCAGCAGCCGGGACAGGAAAACTGAAGCTTTCTTT. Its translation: CASSRDRKTEAFF.

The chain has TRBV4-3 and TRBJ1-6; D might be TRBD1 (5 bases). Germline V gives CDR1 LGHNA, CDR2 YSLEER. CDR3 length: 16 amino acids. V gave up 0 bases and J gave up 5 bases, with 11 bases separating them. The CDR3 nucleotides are TGCGCCAGCAGCCAAGAGGGGGGGAACGATAATTCACCCCTCCACTTT. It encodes CASSQEGGNDNSPLHF.

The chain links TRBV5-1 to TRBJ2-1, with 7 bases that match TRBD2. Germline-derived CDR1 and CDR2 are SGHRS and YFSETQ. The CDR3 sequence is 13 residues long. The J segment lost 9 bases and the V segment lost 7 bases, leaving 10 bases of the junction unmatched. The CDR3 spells CASRLTSFGEQFF. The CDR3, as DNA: TGCGCCAGCCGATTGACTAGCTTCGGTGAGCAGTTCTTC.

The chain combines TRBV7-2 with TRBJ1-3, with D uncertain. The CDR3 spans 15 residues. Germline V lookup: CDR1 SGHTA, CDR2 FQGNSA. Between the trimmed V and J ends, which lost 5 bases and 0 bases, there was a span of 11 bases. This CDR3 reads CASSRGGGSGNTIYF. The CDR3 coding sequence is TGTGCCAGCAGCCGGGGAGGAGGCTCTGGAAACACCATATATTTT.

CDR3 loop: CASSSTDYEQYF. CDR3 in DNA: TGTGCCAGCAGCTCGACAGACTACGAGCAGTACTTC. The chain is built from TRBV7-2 and TRBJ2-7; TRBD1 is a possible D gene (5 bases). This CDR3 contains 12 residues. The germline V gene encodes CDR1 SGHTA and CDR2 FQGNSA. V lost 4 bases to trimming and J lost 3 bases, with 7 bases between them.

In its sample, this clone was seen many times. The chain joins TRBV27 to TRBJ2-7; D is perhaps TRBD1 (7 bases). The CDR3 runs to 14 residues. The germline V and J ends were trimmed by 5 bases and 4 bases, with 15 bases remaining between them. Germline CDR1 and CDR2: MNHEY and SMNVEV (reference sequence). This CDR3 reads CASSGGDSNYEQYF. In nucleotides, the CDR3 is TGTGCCAGCAGTGGCGGGGACAGTAATTACGAGCAGTACTTC.

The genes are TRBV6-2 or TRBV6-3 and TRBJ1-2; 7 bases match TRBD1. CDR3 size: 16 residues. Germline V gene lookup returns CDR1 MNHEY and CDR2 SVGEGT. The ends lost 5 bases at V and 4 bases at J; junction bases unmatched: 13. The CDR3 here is CASSKTGTDILYGYTF. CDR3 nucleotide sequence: TGTGCCAGCAGTAAAACCGGGACAGATATACTCTATGGCTACACCTTC.

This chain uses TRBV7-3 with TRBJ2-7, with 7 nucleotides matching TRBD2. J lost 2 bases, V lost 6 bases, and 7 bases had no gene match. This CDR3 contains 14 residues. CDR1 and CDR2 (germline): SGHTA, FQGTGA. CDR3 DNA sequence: TGTGCCAGCAGTATAGGAGCGGGAACCTACGAGCAGTACTTC. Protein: CASSIGAGTYEQYF.

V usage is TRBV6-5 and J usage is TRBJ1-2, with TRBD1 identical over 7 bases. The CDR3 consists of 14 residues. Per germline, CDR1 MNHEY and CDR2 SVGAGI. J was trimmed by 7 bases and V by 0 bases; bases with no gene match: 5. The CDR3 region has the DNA TGTGCCAGCAGTTACTCGGGCAGGGGGTCTGGCTACACCTTC. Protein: CASSYSGRGSGYTF.

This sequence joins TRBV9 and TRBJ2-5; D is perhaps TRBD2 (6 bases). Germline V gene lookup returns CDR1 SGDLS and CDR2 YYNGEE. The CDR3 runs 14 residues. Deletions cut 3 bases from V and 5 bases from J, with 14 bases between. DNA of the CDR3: TGTGCCAGCAGCGAAGGAGGGGCGGGGGAGACCCAGTACTTC. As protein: CASSEGGAGETQYF.

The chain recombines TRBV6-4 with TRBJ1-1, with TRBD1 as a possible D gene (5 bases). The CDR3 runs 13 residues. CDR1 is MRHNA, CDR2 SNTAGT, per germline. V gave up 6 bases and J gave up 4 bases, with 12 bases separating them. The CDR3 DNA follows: TGTGCCAGCAGCAGGGAGGTTGGCACTGAAGCTTTCTTT. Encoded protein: CASSREVGTEAFF.

The CDR3, as DNA: TGCACCAGCAGCCAAGCTAGACAGGTACTTTTAGGACACTATAATTCACCCCTCCACTTT. Translation gives CTSSQARQVLLGHYNSPLHF. This chain uses TRBV1 with TRBJ1-6; whether TRBD1, the table's D call, matches the DNA was not checked. TRBV1 is a pseudogene. CDR3 length: 20 amino acids.

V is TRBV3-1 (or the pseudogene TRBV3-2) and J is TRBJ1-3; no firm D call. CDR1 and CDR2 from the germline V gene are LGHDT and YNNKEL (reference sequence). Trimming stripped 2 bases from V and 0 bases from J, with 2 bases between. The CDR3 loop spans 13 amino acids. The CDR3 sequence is CASSQHSGNTIYF. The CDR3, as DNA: TGTGCCAGCAGCCAACACTCTGGAAACACCATATATTTT.

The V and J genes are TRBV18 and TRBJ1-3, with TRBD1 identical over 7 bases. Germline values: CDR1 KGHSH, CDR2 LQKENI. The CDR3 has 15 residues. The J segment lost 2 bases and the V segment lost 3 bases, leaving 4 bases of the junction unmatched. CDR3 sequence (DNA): TGTGCCAGCTCACCCGGGACAGATCCTGGAAACACCATATATTTT. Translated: CASSPGTDPGNTIYF.

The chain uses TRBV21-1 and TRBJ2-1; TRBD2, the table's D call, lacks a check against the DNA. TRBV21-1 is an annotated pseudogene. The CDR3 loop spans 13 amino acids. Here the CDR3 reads CASSKFGNNEQFF. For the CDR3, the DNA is TGTGCCAGCAGCAAATTCGGGAACAATGAGCAGTTCTTC.

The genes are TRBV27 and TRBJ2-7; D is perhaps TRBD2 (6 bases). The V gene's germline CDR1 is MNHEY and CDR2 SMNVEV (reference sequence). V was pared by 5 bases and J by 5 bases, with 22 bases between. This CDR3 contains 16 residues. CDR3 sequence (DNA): TGTGCCAGCAGTCCACAGCGACGGGACTCCCCCCACGAGCAGTACTTC. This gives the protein CASSPQRRDSPHEQYF.

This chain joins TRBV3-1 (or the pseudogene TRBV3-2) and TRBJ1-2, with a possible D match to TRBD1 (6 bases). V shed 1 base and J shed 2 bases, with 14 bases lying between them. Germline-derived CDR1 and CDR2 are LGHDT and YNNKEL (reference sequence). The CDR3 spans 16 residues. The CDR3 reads CASSQGPGTPNYGYTF. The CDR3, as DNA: TGTGCCAGCAGCCAAGGCCCCGGGACACCGAACTATGGCTACACCTTC.

CDR3 DNA: TGCAGCGTTGATCGGTTTAACTATGGCTACACCTTC. Translating gives CSVDRFNYGYTF. This chain uses TRBV29-1 with TRBJ1-2; D is unresolved. V was clipped by 3 bases and J by 1 base, with 6 bases between them. The CDR3 has 12 amino acids. Germline V gene sequence: CDR1 SQVTM, CDR2 ANQGSEA.

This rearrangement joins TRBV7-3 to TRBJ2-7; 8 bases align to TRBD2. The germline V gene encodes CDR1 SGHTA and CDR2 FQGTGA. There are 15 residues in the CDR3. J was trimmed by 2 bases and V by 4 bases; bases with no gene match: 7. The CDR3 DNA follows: TGTGCCAGCAGCTCTCGGGGGGGAGCGGCCTACGAGCAGTACTTC. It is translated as CASSSRGGAAYEQYF.

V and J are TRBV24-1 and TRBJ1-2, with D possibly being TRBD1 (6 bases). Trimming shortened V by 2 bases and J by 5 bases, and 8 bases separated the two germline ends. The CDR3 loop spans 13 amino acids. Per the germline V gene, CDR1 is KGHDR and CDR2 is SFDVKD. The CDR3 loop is CATSDSDRYGYTF. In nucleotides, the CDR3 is TGTGCCACCAGTGATTCGGACAGATATGGCTACACCTTC.

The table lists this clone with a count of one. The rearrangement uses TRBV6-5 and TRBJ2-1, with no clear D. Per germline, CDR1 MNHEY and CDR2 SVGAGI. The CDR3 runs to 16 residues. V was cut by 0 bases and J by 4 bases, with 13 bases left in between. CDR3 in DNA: TGTGCCAGCAGTTACTCCGCAGGTTATCGTTACAATGAGCAGTTCTTC. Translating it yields CASSYSAGYRYNEQFF.

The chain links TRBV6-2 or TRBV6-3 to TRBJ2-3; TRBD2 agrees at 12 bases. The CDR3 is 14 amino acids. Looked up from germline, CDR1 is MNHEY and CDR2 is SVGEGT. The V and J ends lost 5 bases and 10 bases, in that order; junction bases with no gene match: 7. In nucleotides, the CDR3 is TGTGCCAGCAGTCAGACTAGCGGGAGCTTCGCGCAGTATTTT. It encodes CASSQTSGSFAQYF.

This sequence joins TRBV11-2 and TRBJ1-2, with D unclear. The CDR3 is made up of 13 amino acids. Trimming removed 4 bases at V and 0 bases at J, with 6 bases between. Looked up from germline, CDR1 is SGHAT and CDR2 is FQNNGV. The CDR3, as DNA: TGTGCCAGCAGCTCCTTAGCTAACTATGGCTACACCTTC. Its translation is CASSSLANYGYTF.

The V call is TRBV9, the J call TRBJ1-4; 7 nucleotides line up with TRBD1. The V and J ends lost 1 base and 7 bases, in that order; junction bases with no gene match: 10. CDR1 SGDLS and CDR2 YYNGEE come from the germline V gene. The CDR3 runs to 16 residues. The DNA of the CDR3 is TGTGCCAGCAGCGTACGAACCGGGACAGTGAGTGAAAAACTGTTTTTT. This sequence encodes CASSVRTGTVSEKLFF. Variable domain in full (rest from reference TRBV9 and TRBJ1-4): DSGVTQTPKHLITATGQRVTLRCSPRSGDLSVYWYQQSLDQGLQFLIQYYNGEERAKGNILERFSAQQFPDLHSELNLSSLELGDSALYFCASSVRTGTVSEKLFFGSGTQLSVL.

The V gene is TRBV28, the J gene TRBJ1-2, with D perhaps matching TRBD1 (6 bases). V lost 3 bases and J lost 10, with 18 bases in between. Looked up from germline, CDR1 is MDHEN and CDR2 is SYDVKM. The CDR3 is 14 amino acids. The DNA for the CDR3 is TGTGCCAGCAGTTTTAAGGACAGAGCCCCCTCCTACACCTTC. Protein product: CASSFKDRAPSYTF.

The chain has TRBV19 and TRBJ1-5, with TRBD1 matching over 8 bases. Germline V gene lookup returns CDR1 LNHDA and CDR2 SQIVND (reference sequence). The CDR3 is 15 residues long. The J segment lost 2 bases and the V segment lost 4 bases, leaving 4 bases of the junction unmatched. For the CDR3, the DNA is TGTGCCAGTAGTAGAGCGGGACAGGGCAATCAGCCCCAGCATTTT. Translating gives CASSRAGQGNQPQHF.

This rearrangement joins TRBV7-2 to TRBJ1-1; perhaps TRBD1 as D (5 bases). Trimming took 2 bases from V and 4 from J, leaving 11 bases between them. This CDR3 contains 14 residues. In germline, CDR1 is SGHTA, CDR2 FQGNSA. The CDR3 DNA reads TGTGCCAGCAGCTTAAGGTCAAGGGGCACTGAAGCTTTCTTT. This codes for CASSLRSRGTEAFF.